What follows are 14 T cell receptor beta chains derived from one specimen sequenced in a study of blood T cells in healthy people across ages. Primed by a sample-barcoded 5' primer and a J-beta primer mix, a second PCR proceeded for about 6 to 11 cycles. TCRdb passed the 5' RACE reads through MiXCR, listing each CDR3 protein once. The sample shows roughly 2 million distinct CDR3 sequences, around half of them seen only once. The sample was blood. The receptors originated from a woman in her 40s in good health.

This rearrangement joins TRBV9 to TRBJ1-1, with 10 bases aligning to TRBD1. V was pared by 0 bases and J by 2 bases, with 7 bases of the junction left unmatched. This CDR3 is built from 17 residues. Germline V gene lookup returns CDR1 SGDLS and CDR2 YYNGEE. The CDR3 nucleotides are TGTGCCAGCAGCGTAGCGGGACGGACAGGGGGAAACACTGAAGCTTTCTTT. It translates to CASSVAGRTGGNTEAFF.

The rearrangement links TRBV5-6 to TRBJ2-7, with D possibly being TRBD1 or TRBD2 (5 bases each). Germline lookup yields CDR1 SGHDT and CDR2 YYEEEE. The CDR3 extends over 14 amino acids. V was cut by 4 bases and J by 4 bases, with 15 bases left in between. CDR3 bases: TGTGCCAGCAGCGAGGGACCGATGATTTACGAGCAGTACTTC. Amino acids: CASSEGPMIYEQYF.

This sequence joins TRBV10-3 and TRBJ2-7, with 9 nucleotides matching TRBD1. Germline CDR1 ENHRY, CDR2 SYGVKD. The V and J ends lost 3 bases and 1 base, in that order; junction bases with no gene match: 1. The CDR3 totals 14 residues. The CDR3 reads CAISDGQGSYEQYF. In DNA, the CDR3 is TGTGCCATCAGTGATGGACAGGGGTCCTACGAGCAGTACTTC.

The chain couples TRBV21-1 to TRBJ2-3; the listed D gene, TRBD2, was not tested against the DNA. TRBV21-1 represents a pseudogene. The CDR3 spans 16 residues. The CDR3: CASSKESGGCTNTQYF. The CDR3 DNA sequence: TGTGCCAGCAGCAAAGAGAGCGGGGGATGCACAAATACGCAGTATTTT.

For this clonotype: It is unclear where the CDR3 begins or ends on the DNA, so no DNA is shown, and the CDR3 is as TCRdb lists it. The chain has TRBV27 and TRBJ1-5; TRBD1 is the table's D call and was not checked against the DNA. The CDR3 adds up to 17 amino acids, both ends counted. The germline V gene has CDR1 MNHEY and CDR2 SMNVEV (reference sequence). The CDR3 is CASSSSWQGESNQPQHF.

The chain uses TRBV6-5 and TRBJ1-5; D is uncertain. V was trimmed by 4 bases and J by 1 base, leaving 8 bases between them. The CDR3 consists of 14 residues. From germline, CDR1 is MNHEY and CDR2 SVGAGI. The CDR3 loop reads CASSSTKSNQPQHF. The DNA for the CDR3 is TGTGCCAGCAGTTCGACTAAGAGCAATCAGCCCCAGCATTTT.

This clonotype was detected only once. CDR3 DNA sequence: TGTGCCAGCAGTTACGGTGACAGGGGCGAGGATCAGCCCCAGCATTTT. Residues: CASSYGDRGEDQPQHF. The chain recombines TRBV6-6 with TRBJ1-5, with TRBD1 identical over 8 bases. The CDR3 has 16 residues. V was pared by 2 bases and J by 5 bases, with 8 bases of the junction left unmatched. The germline CDR1 and CDR2 sequences are MNHNY and SVGAGI (reference sequence).

This sequence joins TRBV20-1 and TRBJ2-7, with D perhaps TRBD1 (8 bases). Looked up from germline, CDR1 is DFQATT and CDR2 is SNEGSKA (reference sequence). Trimming took off 8 bases at V and 0 bases at J, with 14 bases between the two ends. This CDR3 is built from 13 residues. The CDR3 nucleotides are TGCAGTTCGACAGGGGAGGGCTCCTACGAGCAGTACTTC. Translation gives CSSTGEGSYEQYF.

The rearrangement uses TRBV29-1 and TRBJ2-3, with 7 positions matching TRBD2. The CDR3 is 13 amino acids. After removal of 3 bases from V and 4 bases from J, the junction contained 4 bases not matched to a gene. Looked up from germline, CDR1 is SQVTM and CDR2 is ANQGSEA. CDR3 DNA: TGCAGCGTTGAGGGTCTAGCGGCAGATACGCAGTATTTT. Amino acids: CSVEGLAADTQYF.

V usage is TRBV5-1 and J usage is TRBJ2-5; TRBD1 aligns across 8 bases. Germline assignment: CDR1 SGHRS and CDR2 YFSETQ. Trimming took 5 bases from V and 11 from J; bases not matched to a gene: 11. This CDR3 spans 13 amino acids. The CDR3 sequence is CASSLQGGGEQYF. In nucleotides, the CDR3 is TGCGCCAGCAGTCTACAGGGGGGAGGTGAGCAGTACTTC.

The V gene is TRBV20-1, the J gene TRBJ1-1; D uncertain. Trimming shortened V by 4 bases and J by 0 bases, and 9 bases separated the two germline ends. CDR3 length: 13 amino acids. CDR1 and CDR2 (germline): DFQATT, SNEGSKA (reference sequence). The CDR3 nucleotides are TGCAGTGCTAATGGACGGTTGAACACTGAAGCTTTCTTT. This sequence encodes CSANGRLNTEAFF.

The chain is built from TRBV20-1 and TRBJ2-3; D ambiguous. V was trimmed by 6 bases and J by 2 bases, leaving 12 bases between them. This CDR3 has 13 amino acids. Looked up from germline, CDR1 is DFQATT and CDR2 is SNEGSKA (reference sequence). CDR3 DNA sequence: TGCAGTGCGAGGTCGGCCAACACAGATACGCAGTATTTT. Encoded protein: CSARSANTDTQYF.

This clonotype has ten or more counts. The CDR3 DNA reads TGTGCCACCAACTTTAGGGGGGTCGGAGAGACCCAGTACTTC. Residues: CATNFRGVGETQYF. V usage is TRBV6-6 and J usage is TRBJ2-5, with D perhaps given as TRBD1 or TRBD2 (6 bases each). CDR3 length equals 14 residues. V gave up 10 bases and J gave up 4 bases, with 19 bases separating them. Per the germline V gene, CDR1 is MNHNY and CDR2 is SVGAGI (reference sequence).

The chain carries TRBV5-1 and TRBJ1-4, with D maybe TRBD1 (5 bases). From germline, CDR1 is SGHRS and CDR2 YFSETQ. This CDR3 spans 15 amino acids. V gave up 0 bases and J gave up 4 bases, with 10 bases separating them. CDR3 sequence: CASSLEGPDNEKLFF. The CDR3 bases are TGCGCCAGCAGCTTGGAGGGGCCCGATAATGAAAAACTGTTTTTT.